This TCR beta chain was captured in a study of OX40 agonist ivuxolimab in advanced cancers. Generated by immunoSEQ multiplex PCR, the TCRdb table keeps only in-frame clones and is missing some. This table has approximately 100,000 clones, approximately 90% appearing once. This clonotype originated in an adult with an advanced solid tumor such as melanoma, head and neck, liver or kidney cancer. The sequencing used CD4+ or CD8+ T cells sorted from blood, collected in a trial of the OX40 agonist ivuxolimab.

CDR3 region: CASSLWAGDNEQFF. The CDR3 coding sequence is TGTGCCAGCAGCTTGTGGGCAGGAGACAATGAGCAGTTCTTC. The chain has TRBV5-5 and TRBJ2-1; no firm D call. In germline, CDR1 is SGHKS, CDR2 YYEKEE (reference sequence). Between the trimmed V and J ends, which lost 1 base and 5 bases, there was a span of 10 bases. The CDR3 is 14 residues long. Combining the CDR3 with reference TRBV5-5 and TRBJ2-1 gives the whole variable domain DAGVTQSPTHLIKTRGQQVTLRCSPISGHKSVSWYQQVLGQGPQFIFQYYEKEERGRGNFPDRFSARQFPNYSSELNVNALLLGDSALYLCASSLWAGDNEQFFGPGTRLTVL.